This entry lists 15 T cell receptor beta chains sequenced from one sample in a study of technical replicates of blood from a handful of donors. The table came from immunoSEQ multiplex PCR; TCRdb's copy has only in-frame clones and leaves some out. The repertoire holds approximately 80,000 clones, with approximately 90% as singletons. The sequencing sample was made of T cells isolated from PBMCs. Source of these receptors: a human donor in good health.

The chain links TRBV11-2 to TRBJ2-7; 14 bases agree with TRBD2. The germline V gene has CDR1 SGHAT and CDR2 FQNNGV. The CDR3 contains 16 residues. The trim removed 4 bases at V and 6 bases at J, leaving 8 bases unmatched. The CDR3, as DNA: TGTGCCAGCAGCTCCCTAATCGGACTAGCGGGAGGCGAGCAGTACTTC. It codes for CASSSLIGLAGGEQYF.

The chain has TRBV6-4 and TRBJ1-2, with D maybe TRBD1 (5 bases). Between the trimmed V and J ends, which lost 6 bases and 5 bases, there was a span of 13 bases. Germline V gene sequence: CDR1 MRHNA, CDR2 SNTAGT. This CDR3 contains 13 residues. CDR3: CASRPGLWYGYTF. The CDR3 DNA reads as TGTGCCAGCAGGCCAGGGTTATGGTATGGCTACACCTTC.

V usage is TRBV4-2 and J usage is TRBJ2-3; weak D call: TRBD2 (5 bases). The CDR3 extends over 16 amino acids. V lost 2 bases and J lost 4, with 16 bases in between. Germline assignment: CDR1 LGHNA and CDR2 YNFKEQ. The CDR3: CASSQTPSQAADTQYF. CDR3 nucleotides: TGTGCCAGCAGCCAAACACCGTCCCAAGCGGCAGATACGCAGTATTTT.

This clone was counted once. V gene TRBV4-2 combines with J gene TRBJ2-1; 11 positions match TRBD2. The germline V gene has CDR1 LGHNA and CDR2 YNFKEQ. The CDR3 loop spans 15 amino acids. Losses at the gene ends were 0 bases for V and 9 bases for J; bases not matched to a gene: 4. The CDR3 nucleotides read TGTGCCAGCAGCCAAGATCCGGGGACTAGCGGTGAGCAGTTCTTC. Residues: CASSQDPGTSGEQFF.

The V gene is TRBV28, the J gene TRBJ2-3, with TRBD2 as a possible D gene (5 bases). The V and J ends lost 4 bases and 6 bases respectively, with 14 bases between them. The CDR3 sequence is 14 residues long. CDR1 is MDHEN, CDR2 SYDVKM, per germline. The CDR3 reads CASSYSGVRDTQYF. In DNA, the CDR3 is TGTGCCAGCAGTTACAGCGGAGTCAGGGATACGCAGTATTTT.

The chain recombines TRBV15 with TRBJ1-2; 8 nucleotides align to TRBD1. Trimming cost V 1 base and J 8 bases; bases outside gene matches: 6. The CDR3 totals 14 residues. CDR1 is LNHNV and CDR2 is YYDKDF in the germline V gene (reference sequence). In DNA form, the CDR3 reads TGTGCCACCAGCAGAGCCGGACAGGGCTACGGCTACACCTTC. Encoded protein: CATSRAGQGYGYTF.

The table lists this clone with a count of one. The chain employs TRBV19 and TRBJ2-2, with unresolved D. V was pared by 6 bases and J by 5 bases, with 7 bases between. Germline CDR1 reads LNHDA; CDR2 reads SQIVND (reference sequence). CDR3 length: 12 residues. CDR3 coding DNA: TGTGCCAGTAGCCGGTTGACCGGGGAGCTGTTTTTT. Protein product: CASSRLTGELFF.

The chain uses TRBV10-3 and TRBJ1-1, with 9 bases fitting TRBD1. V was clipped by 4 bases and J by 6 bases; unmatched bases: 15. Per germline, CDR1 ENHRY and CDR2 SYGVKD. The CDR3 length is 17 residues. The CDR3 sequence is CAISVKRDRVRFSEAFF. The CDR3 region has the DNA TGTGCCATCAGTGTTAAGAGGGACAGGGTCAGGTTTTCTGAAGCTTTCTTT.

CDR3 DNA: TGTGCCAGCAGCTTGGCGGGACAGGGGGCGTTAGAGCAGTACTTC. This encodes CASSLAGQGALEQYF. This rearrangement joins TRBV5-5 to TRBJ2-7, with 12 bases lining up with TRBD1. V gave up 0 bases and J gave up 7 bases; unmatched junction bases: 5. CDR1 and CDR2 (germline): SGHKS, YYEKEE (reference sequence). This CDR3 has 15 residues.

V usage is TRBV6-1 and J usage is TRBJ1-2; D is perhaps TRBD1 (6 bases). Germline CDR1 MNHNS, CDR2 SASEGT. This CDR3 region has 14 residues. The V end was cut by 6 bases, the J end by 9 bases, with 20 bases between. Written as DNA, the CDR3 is TGTGCCAGCAGCCAACGCCGCCGGGGGGGCAGCTACACCTTC. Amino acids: CASSQRRRGGSYTF.

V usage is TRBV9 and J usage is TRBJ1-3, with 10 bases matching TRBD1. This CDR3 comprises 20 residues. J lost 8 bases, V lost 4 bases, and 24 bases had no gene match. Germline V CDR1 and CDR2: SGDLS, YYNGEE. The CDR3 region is CASSTSGTGARGGKTDTIYF. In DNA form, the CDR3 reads TGTGCCAGCAGCACATCCGGGACAGGGGCCCGAGGGGGAAAGACGGACACCATATATTTT.

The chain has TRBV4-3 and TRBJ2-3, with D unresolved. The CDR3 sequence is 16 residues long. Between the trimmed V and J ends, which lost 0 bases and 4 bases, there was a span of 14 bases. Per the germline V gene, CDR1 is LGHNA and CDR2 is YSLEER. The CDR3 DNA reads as TGCGCCAGCAGCCAAGATGTATCCCGCGATGCAGATACGCAGTATTTT. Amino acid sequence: CASSQDVSRDADTQYF.

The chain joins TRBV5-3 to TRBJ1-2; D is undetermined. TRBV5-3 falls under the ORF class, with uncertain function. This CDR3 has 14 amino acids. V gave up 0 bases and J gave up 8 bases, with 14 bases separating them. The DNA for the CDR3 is TGTGCCAGAAGCTTGGGACTCTTCCCGGGGGGCTACACCTTC. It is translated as CARSLGLFPGGYTF.

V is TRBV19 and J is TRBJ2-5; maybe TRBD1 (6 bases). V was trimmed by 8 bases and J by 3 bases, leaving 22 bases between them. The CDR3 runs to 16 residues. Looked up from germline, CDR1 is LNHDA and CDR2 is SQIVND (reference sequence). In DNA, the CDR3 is TGTGCCAGTGGGATGGGGTCAGGGGCAGGAAAAGAGACCCAGTACTTC. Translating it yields CASGMGSGAGKETQYF.

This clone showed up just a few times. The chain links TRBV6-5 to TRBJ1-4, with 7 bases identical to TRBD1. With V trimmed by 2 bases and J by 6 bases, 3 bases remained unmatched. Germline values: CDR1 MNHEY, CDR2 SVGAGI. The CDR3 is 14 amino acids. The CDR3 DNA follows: TGTGCCAGCAGTTACGGGACAGCCTATGAAAAACTGTTTTTT. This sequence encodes CASSYGTAYEKLFF.